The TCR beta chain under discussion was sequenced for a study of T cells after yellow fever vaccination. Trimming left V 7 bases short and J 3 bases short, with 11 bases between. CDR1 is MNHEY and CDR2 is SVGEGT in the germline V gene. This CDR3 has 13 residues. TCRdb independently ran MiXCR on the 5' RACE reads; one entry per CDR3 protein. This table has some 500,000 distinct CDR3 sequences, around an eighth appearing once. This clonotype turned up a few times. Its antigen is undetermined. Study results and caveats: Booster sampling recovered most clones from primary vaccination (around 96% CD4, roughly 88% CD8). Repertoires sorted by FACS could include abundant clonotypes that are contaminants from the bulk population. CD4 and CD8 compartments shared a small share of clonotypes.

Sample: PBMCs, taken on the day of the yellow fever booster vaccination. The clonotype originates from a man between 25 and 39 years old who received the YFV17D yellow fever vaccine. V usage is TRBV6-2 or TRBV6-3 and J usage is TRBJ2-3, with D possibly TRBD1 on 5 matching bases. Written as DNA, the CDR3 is TGTGCCAGCAAGGGGTTGGATACAGATACGCAGTATTTT. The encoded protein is CASKGLDTDTQYF.